Presented here are 4 T cell receptor beta chains from one specimen sequenced in a study of shared clonotypes between healthy human individuals. Some clones are missing from TCRdb's copy, which holds only in-frame ones; the method was immunoSEQ multiplex PCR. The table shows around 2.1 million clones, with just over 90% occurring only once. Positively selected for CCR7, the CD45RO-negative cells used as naive CD8 cells excluded terminally differentiated effector memory CD45RA+ cells. Sequencing input: naive CD8+ T cells from PBMCs. These receptors all come from a man between 18 and 35 years old in good health. Some clones in this sample may be carry-over from other donors' samples.

The CDR3 bases are TGTGCCAGCGGGACTAGCGGGAGGTTAGACGAGCAGTACTTC. Protein sequence: CASGTSGRLDEQYF. This sequence joins TRBV6-5 and TRBJ2-7; 15 bases line up with TRBD2. CDR3 length: 14 residues. The germline V gene encodes CDR1 MNHEY and CDR2 SVGAGI. The V gene end was trimmed by 8 bases and the J gene end by 5 bases; junction bases not matched to a gene: 4.

This clone occurred once. This sample includes further DNA sequences coding for the same CDR3. The chain recombines TRBV7-9 with TRBJ2-1; 7 bases match TRBD2. Germline values: CDR1 SEHNR, CDR2 FQNEAQ (reference sequence). Trimming at V came to 4 bases and at J to 2 bases, leaving 2 bases not matched to a gene. This CDR3 has 14 amino acids. CDR3 bases: TGTGCCAGCAGCTCGGGAGGCCCCTACAATGAGCAGTTCTTC. It codes for CASSSGGPYNEQFF.

This chain joins TRBV7-3 and TRBJ2-2, with 10 bases fitting TRBD2. J gave up 2 bases and V 0 bases, and 9 bases lay outside the gene matches. CDR1 and CDR2 (germline): SGHTA, FQGTGA. The length of the CDR3 is 19 residues. The CDR3 DNA reads as TGTGCCAGCAGCTTAACCCCCCCCCTAGCGGGAGCAAACACCGGGGAGCTGTTTTTT. Protein product: CASSLTPPLAGANTGELFF.

The gene calls are TRBV7-9 and TRBJ2-3, with D uncertain. The V end was cut by 5 bases, the J end by 6 bases, with 12 bases between. This CDR3 region has 13 residues. Germline CDR1 reads SEHNR; CDR2 reads FQNEAQ (reference sequence). The CDR3 nucleotides are TGTGCCAGCAGCCCGGGCATGCGGGATACGCAGTATTTT. It codes for CASSPGMRDTQYF.